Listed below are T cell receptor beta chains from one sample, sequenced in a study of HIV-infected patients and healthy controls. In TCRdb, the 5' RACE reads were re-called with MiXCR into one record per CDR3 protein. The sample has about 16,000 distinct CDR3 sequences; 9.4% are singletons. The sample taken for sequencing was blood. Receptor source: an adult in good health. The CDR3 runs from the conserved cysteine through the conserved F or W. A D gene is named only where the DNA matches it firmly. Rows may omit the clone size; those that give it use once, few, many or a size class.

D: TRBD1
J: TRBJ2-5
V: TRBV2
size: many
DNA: TGTGCCAGCAGTCAGACAGGGGGAAGGGGGGAGACCCAGTACTTC
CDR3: CASSQTGGRGETQYF

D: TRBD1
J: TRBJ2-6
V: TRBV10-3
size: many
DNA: TGTGCCATCAGTCGCACGGGACAGCGAAGCTCTGGGGCCAACGTCCTGACTTTC
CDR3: CAISRTGQRSSGANVLTF

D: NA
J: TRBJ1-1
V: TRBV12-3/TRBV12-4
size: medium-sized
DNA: TGTGCCAGCAGCACCCAACCACAGGGAGGGTCGCCAGCTTTCTTT
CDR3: CASSTQPQGGSPAFF

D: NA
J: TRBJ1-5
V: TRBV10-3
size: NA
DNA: TGTGCCATCAGGGCGGACAGAAGTTACGATCAGCCCCAGCATTTT
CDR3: CAIRADRSYDQPQHF

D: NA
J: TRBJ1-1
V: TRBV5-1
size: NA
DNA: TGCGCCAGCAGCTTGACAGGTCAGACTGAAGCTTTCTTT
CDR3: CASSLTGQTEAFF

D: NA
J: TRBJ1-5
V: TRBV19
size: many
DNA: TGTGCCAGTAGTATAAGTAGCGGACAGCTCTTCATGACCCAGCATTTT
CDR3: CASSISSGQLFMTQHF

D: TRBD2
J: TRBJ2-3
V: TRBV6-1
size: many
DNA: TGTGCCAGCAGCGCGGGAGCAGATACGCAGTATTTT
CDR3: CASSAGADTQYF

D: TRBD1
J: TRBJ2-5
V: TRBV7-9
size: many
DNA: TGTGCCAGCAGCCCGCAGGACAGGGGGCGGGAGACCCAGTACTTC
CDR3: CASSPQDRGRETQYF

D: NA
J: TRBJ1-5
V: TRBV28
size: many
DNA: TGTGCCAGTTCCCCTCCAAATCAGCCCCAGCATTTT
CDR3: CASSPPNQPQHF

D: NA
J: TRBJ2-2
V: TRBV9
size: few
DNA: TGTGCCAGCAGCGTAGTTAGCACCGGGGAGCTGTTTTTT
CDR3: CASSVVSTGELFF

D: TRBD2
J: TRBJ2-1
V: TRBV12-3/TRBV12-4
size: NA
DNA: TGTGCCAGCAGTACACGACTAGCGGGCATTGAGCAGTTCTTC
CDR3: CASSTRLAGIEQFF

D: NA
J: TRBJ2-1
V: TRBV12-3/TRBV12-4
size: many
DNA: TGTGCCAGCAATCCTGGTTCCTACAATGAGCAGTTCTTC
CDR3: CASNPGSYNEQFF